This T cell receptor beta chain appears in the sequencing data of a study of shared clonotypes between healthy human individuals. As for the study in general: With ages of 18 to 49, the donors were a couple of women and a few men. Notes on the study in general: Generation probability values for non-shared clonotypes were lower than those for clonotypes shared by all four donors. Shared across four donors were 5% to 6% of the naive CD4 clonotypes.

Positive CCR7 selection of CD45RO-negative cells yielded the naive CD8 cells, and terminally differentiated effector memory CD45RA+ cells were excluded. Several immunoSEQ plates received, in even portions, the genomic DNA of each subset. The protocol was immunoSEQ multiplex PCR, while the TCRdb copy is restricted to in-frame clones and leaves out a portion. The data show about 580,000 clones, roughly 98% seen once. Germline CDR1 and CDR2: SGHTA and FQGNSA. V was clipped by 1 base and J by 3 bases, with 7 bases between them. This CDR3 is built from 14 residues. On this clone itself: Its matching antigen is unknown.

The sequence was obtained from a man younger than 40 in good health. This chain uses TRBV7-2 with TRBJ1-5; tentative D call: TRBD1 (5 bases). Sequenced material: naive CD8+ T cells sorted from blood. CDR3 residues: CASSLGGLNQPQHF. DNA for the CDR3: TGTGCCAGCAGCTTAGGGGGCCTCAATCAGCCCCAGCATTTT.